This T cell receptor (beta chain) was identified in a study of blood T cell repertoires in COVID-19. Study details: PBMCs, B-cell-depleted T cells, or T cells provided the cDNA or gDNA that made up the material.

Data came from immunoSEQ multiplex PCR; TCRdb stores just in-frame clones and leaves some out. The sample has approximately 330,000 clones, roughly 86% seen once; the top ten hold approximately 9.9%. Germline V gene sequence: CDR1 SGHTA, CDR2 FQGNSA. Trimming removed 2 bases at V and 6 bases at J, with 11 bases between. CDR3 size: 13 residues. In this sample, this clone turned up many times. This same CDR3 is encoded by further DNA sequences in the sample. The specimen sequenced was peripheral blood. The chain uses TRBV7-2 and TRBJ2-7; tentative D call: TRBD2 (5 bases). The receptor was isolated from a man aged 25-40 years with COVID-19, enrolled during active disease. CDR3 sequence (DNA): TGTGCCAGCAGCTTACTAAGCGGAGGCGAGCAGTACTTC. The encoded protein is CASSLLSGGEQYF. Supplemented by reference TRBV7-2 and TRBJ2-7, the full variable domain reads GAGVSQSPSNKVTEKGKDVELRCDPISGHTALYWYRQSLGQGLEFLIYFQGNSAPDKSGLPSDRFSAERTGGSVSTLTIQRTQQEDSAVYLCASSLLSGGEQYFGPGTRLTVT.